This TCR beta chain comes out of a study of blood T cell repertoires in COVID-19. Trimming cost V 0 bases and J 4 bases, with 11 bases left between them. This CDR3 has 14 amino acids. Germline CDR1 reads SGHRS; CDR2 reads YFSETQ. The repertoire was sequenced with immunoSEQ multiplex PCR; TCRdb's copy has only in-frame clones and lacks some. The repertoire holds over 350,000 clones, with 87% as singletons. This sequence originates from a woman under 30 with acute COVID-19. The chain recombines TRBV5-1 with TRBJ2-7; D gene unclear. The specimen sequenced was PBMCs or T cells enriched from blood (not recorded which). The CDR3 is CASSLGQVTYEQYF. The CDR3 nucleotides are TGCGCCAGCAGCTTGGGGCAGGTAACTTACGAGCAGTACTTC. The whole variable domain, remainder taken from reference TRBV5-1 and TRBJ2-7, is KAGVTQTPRYLIKTRGQQVTLSCSPISGHRSVSWYQQTPGQGLQFLFEYFSETQRNKGNFPGRFSGRQFSNSRSEMNVSTLELGDSALYLCASSLGQVTYEQYFGPGTRLTVT.